The T cell receptor beta chain under discussion was sequenced for a study of early T cells in non-severe SARS-CoV-2 infection. General study findings and limits: Anti-spike CD8 responses were favored in VDJdb matching, and private and CD4 specificities were missed.

From the 5' RACE reads, TCRdb called clonotypes with MiXCR, one entry per CDR3 protein. The data contain 120,000 or so distinct CDR3 sequences, roughly 12% of them singletons. The germline V and J ends were trimmed by 4 bases and 4 bases, with 11 bases remaining between them. There are 13 residues in the CDR3. The germline V gene encodes CDR1 SGHRS and CDR2 YFSETQ. This clonotype was recorded at least ten times. Its antigen remains unidentified. The origin of this receptor is an adult who was a healthcare worker with PCR-confirmed SARS-CoV-2 infection or an uninfected control (not recorded which). The V gene is TRBV5-1, the J gene TRBJ1-1; D is possibly TRBD1 (5 bases). The sequenced sample was whole blood, obtained at baseline. CDR3 sequence (DNA): TGCGCCAGCAGCCCCCAGGGCGGCACTGAAGCTTTCTTT. This encodes CASSPQGGTEAFF.